This T cell receptor (beta chain) derives from a study of vaccination effects on CD4 cells after COVID-19. On day 10 of culture, CD4+ T cells were separated out. Two-dose BNT162b2 or mRNA-1273 vaccination was given to participants. Concerning this clone: Its antigen is not known.

Profiled with immunoSEQ multiplex PCR; TCRdb holds only in-frame clones, not every one. The repertoire holds tens of thousands of clones, with about 67% as singletons. Germline loops: CDR1 LGHDT, CDR2 YNNKEL (reference sequence). Trimming shortened V by 4 bases and J by 0 bases, and 9 bases separated the two germline ends. This CDR3 has 14 residues. The sequences come from CD4+ T cells from PBMCs cultured without peptide, collected after COVID-19 vaccination. The source is a human donor who received a COVID-19 vaccine. The genes are TRBV3-1 (or the pseudogene TRBV3-2) and TRBJ2-5, with D possibly matching TRBD2 (6 bases). This CDR3 is CASSRRLDQETQYF. The CDR3 nucleotides read TGTGCCAGCAGCCGTAGACTAGACCAAGAGACCCAGTACTTC.